The 29 T cell receptor beta chains below all came from one sample that was sequenced in a study of blood T cell repertoires in COVID-19. This table comes from immunoSEQ multiplex PCR, and its TCRdb copy is limited to in-frame clones, with some not included. The table shows roughly 400,000 clones, with 85% to 90% occurring only once. The specimen sequenced was PBMCs or T cells enriched from blood (not recorded which). The receptors come from a man aged 25-45 years who had recovered from COVID-19.

The chain links TRBV5-6 to TRBJ2-1, with 12 bases that match TRBD2. CDR3 length equals 16 residues. After removal of 0 bases from V and 10 bases from J, the junction contained 8 bases not matched to a gene. The germline CDR1 and CDR2 sequences are SGHDT and YYEEEE. The CDR3 region has the DNA TGTGCCAGCAGCTTGGCGGCTAGCGGGAGGGTAGGCGAGCAGTTCTTC. Its translation is CASSLAASGRVGEQFF.

The chain carries TRBV30 and TRBJ1-4, with 8 bases that match TRBD1. The J segment lost 7 bases and the V segment lost 3 bases, leaving 4 bases of the junction unmatched. The germline V gene encodes CDR1 GTSNPN and CDR2 SVGIG (reference sequence). The length of the CDR3 is 13 residues. CDR3 DNA sequence: TGTGCCTGGAGAACAGGGGGAGGTGAAAAACTGTTTTTT. Its protein is CAWRTGGGEKLFF.

The gene calls are TRBV24-1 and TRBJ2-3; D not resolved. This CDR3 is built from 13 residues. V was shortened by 1 base and J by 8 bases, with 9 bases between the two germline ends. The V gene's germline CDR1 is KGHDR and CDR2 SFDVKD. The CDR3 region has the DNA TGTGCCACCAGTGATTTAGAAGTCGGTACGCAGTATTTT. It yields the protein CATSDLEVGTQYF.

J is TRBJ1-5 and V is TRBV6-5; 9 bases map to TRBD1. Trimming at V came to 10 bases and at J to 4 bases, leaving 8 bases not matched to a gene. Germline values: CDR1 MNHEY, CDR2 SVGAGI. The CDR3 is 14 amino acids. The CDR3 is CATQTGGKNQPQHF. The CDR3 DNA sequence: TGTGCCACCCAGACAGGGGGTAAAAATCAGCCCCAGCATTTT.

This chain links TRBV7-9 with TRBJ1-3, with D perhaps matching TRBD1 (5 bases). The CDR3 runs 14 residues. Trimming pared 3 bases from V and 2 bases from J, leaving 8 bases between. Germline V CDR1 and CDR2: SEHNR, FQNEAQ (reference sequence). The CDR3: CASSLWGAGNTIYF. The CDR3 DNA reads as TGTGCCAGCAGCTTGTGGGGGGCTGGAAACACCATATATTTT.

The rearrangement joins TRBV20-1 to TRBJ1-1, with D unclear. Trimming took 5 bases from V and 5 from J, leaving 9 bases between them. Germline V lookup: CDR1 DFQATT, CDR2 SNEGSKA (reference sequence). The CDR3 is made up of 11 amino acids. CDR3 loop: CSALAETEAFF. The CDR3, as DNA: TGCAGTGCTCTGGCGGAAACTGAAGCTTTCTTT.

The chain has TRBV29-1 and TRBJ1-3; weak D call: TRBD1 (6 bases). The V gene lost 7 bases and the J gene lost 4 bases, with 14 bases spanning the gap. The germline V gene has CDR1 SQVTM and CDR2 ANQGSEA. This CDR3 is built from 13 residues. The CDR3 DNA is TGCAGCGCGACCGGGACAATAGGAAACACCATATATTTT. It is translated as CSATGTIGNTIYF.

The V call is TRBV11-2, the J call TRBJ2-4; 8 bases fit TRBD1. The CDR3 totals 16 residues. Germline-derived CDR1 and CDR2 are SGHAT and FQNNGV. The trim removed 5 bases at V and 6 bases at J, leaving 12 bases unmatched. CDR3 residues: CASSAPGGPSGNIQYF. As DNA, the CDR3 is TGTGCCAGCAGCGCTCCAGGGGGCCCGTCCGGAAACATTCAGTACTTC. Together with reference TRBV11-2 and TRBJ2-4, the CDR3 gives the full variable domain: EAGVAQSPRYKIIEKRQSVAFWCNPISGHATLYWYQQILGQGPKLLIQFQNNGVVDDSQLPKDRFSAERLKGVDSTLKIQPAKLEDSAVYLCASSAPGGPSGNIQYFGAGTRLSVL.

The gene calls are TRBV6-5 and TRBJ2-1; the match to TRBD2 covers 7 bases. The ends lost 5 bases at V and 3 bases at J; junction bases unmatched: 4. CDR1 and CDR2 from the germline V gene are MNHEY and SVGAGI. This CDR3 region has 14 residues. This CDR3 reads CASSRKRDYNEQFF. In nucleotides, the CDR3 is TGTGCCAGCAGTCGGAAGCGGGACTACAATGAGCAGTTCTTC.

A few counts support this clone. The junction departs from germline at one end; a sequencing error may be responsible. V gene TRBV20-1 combines with J gene TRBJ1-1; D remains unclear. The germline CDR1 and CDR2 sequences are DFQATT and SNEGSKA (reference sequence). The CDR3 contains 11 residues. This CDR3 reads CSAPGGGSDIF. The CDR3 coding sequence is TGCAGTGCCCCCGGTGGAGGGTCCGACATCTTT.

The chain employs TRBV2 and TRBJ1-6; 7 bases agree with TRBD1. Germline-derived CDR1 and CDR2 are SNHLY and FYNNEI. The CDR3 is made up of 15 amino acids. Trimming removed 7 bases from V and 7 bases from J; junction bases left unmatched: 10. The CDR3 reads CASITVQGGNSPLHF. DNA for the CDR3: TGTGCCAGCATCACGGTTCAGGGGGGAAATTCACCCCTCCACTTT.

The chain links TRBV7-9 to TRBJ2-1; 9 nucleotides agree with TRBD1. The germline V gene encodes CDR1 SEHNR and CDR2 FQNEAQ (reference sequence). J gave up 6 bases and V 5 bases, and 5 bases lay outside the gene matches. The CDR3 extends over 14 amino acids. CDR3 sequence reads: CASSPRDRVNEQFF. DNA for the CDR3: TGTGCCAGCAGCCCCCGGGACAGGGTCAATGAGCAGTTCTTC.

This clone was counted once. The chain is built from TRBV6-1 and TRBJ1-6; TRBD1 matches 9 bases. Trimming took 0 bases from V and 9 from J; bases not matched to a gene: 6. In germline, CDR1 is MNHNS, CDR2 SASEGT. The length of the CDR3 is 16 residues. This CDR3 is CASSEAWDRATSPLHF. In nucleotides, the CDR3 is TGTGCCAGCAGTGAAGCTTGGGACAGGGCGACTTCACCCCTCCACTTT.

The chain recombines TRBV28 with TRBJ1-2; TRBD1 matches 8 bases. The CDR3 is made up of 14 amino acids. Germline values: CDR1 MDHEN, CDR2 SYDVKM. J gave up 4 bases and V 4 bases, and 5 bases lay outside the gene matches. The CDR3 nucleotides read TGTGCCAGCAGTTCCCCAGGGGGCGCCTATGGCTACACCTTC. Translation: CASSSPGGAYGYTF.

This chain links TRBV5-6 with TRBJ2-6; weak D call: TRBD1 (5 bases). CDR3 length equals 17 residues. V lost 0 bases and J lost 1, with 11 bases in between. Germline V gene lookup returns CDR1 SGHDT and CDR2 YYEEEE. In DNA, the CDR3 is TGTGCCAGCAGCTTGGGACAGATTTCGTCTGGGGCCAACGTCCTGACTTTC. Its translation is CASSLGQISSGANVLTF.

As concerns this clone: Additional DNA sequences in this sample encode the identical CDR3. The chain joins TRBV12-3 or TRBV12-4 to TRBJ2-7; D gene ambiguous. V lost 3 bases, J lost 4 bases, and 4 bases lay in between. The CDR3 runs 11 residues. CDR3 amino acids: CASSFSYEQYF. In nucleotides, the CDR3 is TGTGCCAGCAGTTTCTCGTACGAGCAGTACTTC.

The V gene is TRBV28, the J gene TRBJ1-5; no clear D gene. The CDR3 is made up of 10 amino acids. Deletions cut 8 bases from V and 7 bases from J, with 6 bases between. CDR1 and CDR2 from the germline V gene are MDHEN and SYDVKM. CDR3 sequence reads: CASLRQPQHF. In nucleotides, the CDR3 is TGTGCCAGCCTGAGGCAGCCCCAGCATTTT.

The V gene is TRBV4-1, the J gene TRBJ2-7, with TRBD2 matching over 10 bases. The CDR3 sequence is 18 residues long. Germline CDR1 is MGHRA and CDR2 is YSYEKL. After removal of 2 bases from V and 3 bases from J, the junction contained 13 bases not matched to a gene. CDR3 nucleotide sequence: TGCGCCAGCAGCCAATATCATACTAGCGGGACCCACCTCTACGAGCAGTACTTC. Its protein product is CASSQYHTSGTHLYEQYF.

The count of this clone is one. The V call is TRBV2, the J call TRBJ1-5, with TRBD1 matching 7 bases. This CDR3 is built from 13 residues. After removal of 5 bases from V and 7 bases from J, the junction contained 5 bases not matched to a gene. Germline CDR1 is SNHLY and CDR2 is FYNNEI. The CDR3 protein is CASSSTGVQPQHF. CDR3 DNA: TGTGCCAGCAGTAGTACAGGGGTACAGCCCCAGCATTTT. The full variable domain, in which reference TRBV2 and TRBJ1-5 provide the parts outside the CDR3, is EPEVTQTPSHQVTQMGQEVILRCVPISNHLYFYWYRQILGQKVEFLVSFYNNEISEKSEIFDDQFSVERPDGSNFTLKIRSTKLEDSAMYFCASSSTGVQPQHFGDGTRLSIL.

This rearrangement joins TRBV10-1 to TRBJ2-7; 10 nucleotides match TRBD2. The ends lost 5 bases at V and 6 bases at J; junction bases unmatched: 7. CDR3 length: 14 amino acids. Germline CDR1 and CDR2: WNHNN and SYGVQD (reference sequence). The CDR3 region is CASSKAGGLGEQYF. The CDR3, as DNA: TGCGCCAGCAGTAAAGCGGGAGGGCTCGGCGAGCAGTACTTC.

The chain combines TRBV24-1 with TRBJ2-5; 9 nucleotides line up with TRBD1. The CDR3 consists of 19 residues. Germline V CDR1 and CDR2: KGHDR, SFDVKD. With 0 bases clipped from V and 1 base from J, the junction kept 11 bases outside the gene matches. CDR3 DNA: TGTGCCACCAGTGATTTGCACAGGGGGCTCCGAAGCGGCCAAGAGACCCAGTACTTC. Translating it yields CATSDLHRGLRSGQETQYF.

The chain is built from TRBV2 and TRBJ1-2; 7 nucleotides match TRBD1. Germline loops: CDR1 SNHLY, CDR2 FYNNEI. There are 14 residues in the CDR3. The junction had 11 bases not matched to a gene; V was cut back by 5 bases and J by 8 bases. The CDR3 bases are TGTGCCAGCAGTCCCCCGGGACAGACCTTGGGCTACACCTTC. It encodes CASSPPGQTLGYTF.

The chain couples TRBV3-1 (or the pseudogene TRBV3-2) to TRBJ2-1; D possibly corresponds to TRBD2 (6 bases). The V gene's germline CDR1 is LGHDT and CDR2 YNNKEL (reference sequence). The V gene lost 4 bases and the J gene lost 8 bases, with 12 bases spanning the gap. CDR3 length: 13 residues. CDR3 DNA sequence: TGTGCCAGCAGCCTGGGACTGAGGGATGAGCAGTTCTTC. Translated, it gives CASSLGLRDEQFF.

This clone has a handful of counts. The chain carries TRBV18 and TRBJ2-7; tentative D call: TRBD1 (5 bases). The V end lost 5 bases, the J end lost 4 bases, and 15 bases lay between the germline ends. From germline, CDR1 is KGHSH and CDR2 LQKENI. This CDR3 has 14 amino acids. The DNA for the CDR3 is TGTGCCAGCTCAAAGACAGTTGGGGCTTACGAGCAGTACTTC. This translates into CASSKTVGAYEQYF.

The chain carries TRBV14 and TRBJ2-3; 7 nucleotides match TRBD1. CDR1 and CDR2 (germline): SGHDN, FVKESK. After removal of 4 bases from V and 0 bases from J, the junction contained 4 bases not matched to a gene. CDR3 length: 15 amino acids. CDR3: CASSPTGYSTDTQYF. DNA for the CDR3: TGTGCCAGCAGCCCGACAGGGTACAGCACAGATACGCAGTATTTT. Complete variable domain (other parts from reference TRBV14 and TRBJ2-3): EAGVTQFPSHSVIEKGQTVTLRCDPISGHDNLYWYRRVMGKEIKFLLHFVKESKQDESGMPNNRFLAERTGGTYSTLKVQPAELEDSGVYFCASSPTGYSTDTQYFGPGTRLTVL.

The rearrangement joins TRBV27 to TRBJ1-5; 7 bases match TRBD1. V was pared by 5 bases and J by 6 bases, with 10 bases of the junction left unmatched. There are 15 residues in the CDR3. Germline-derived CDR1 and CDR2 are MNHEY and SMNVEV (reference sequence). The CDR3 sequence: CASSGLGGGGQPQHF. In DNA form, the CDR3 reads TGTGCCAGCAGTGGACTTGGAGGGGGCGGTCAGCCCCAGCATTTT.

CDR3 protein: CASSPLDRNTGELFF. For the CDR3, the DNA is TGTGCCAGCAGTCCATTGGACAGGAACACCGGGGAGCTGTTTTTT. The chain recombines TRBV28 with TRBJ2-2; a possible D gene is TRBD1 (6 bases). The germline CDR1 and CDR2 sequences are MDHEN and SYDVKM. The V gene lost 5 bases and the J gene lost 1 base, with 11 bases spanning the gap. The length of the CDR3 is 15 residues.

The chain is built from TRBV3-1 (or the pseudogene TRBV3-2) and TRBJ1-3; maybe TRBD1 (6 bases). CDR3 length: 16 amino acids. The germline V gene encodes CDR1 LGHDT and CDR2 YNNKEL (reference sequence). V was trimmed by 4 bases and J by 2 bases, leaving 15 bases between them. DNA of the CDR3: TGTGCCAGCAGCCTTCGGGGGGCCGGAGCTGGAAACACCATATATTTT. Translating it yields CASSLRGAGAGNTIYF.

The chain has TRBV7-9 and TRBJ1-5; 8 positions agree with TRBD1. V lost 5 bases to trimming and J lost 4 bases; unmatched junction nucleotides: 13. CDR1 SEHNR and CDR2 FQNEAQ come from the germline V gene (reference sequence). The CDR3 consists of 17 residues. CDR3 DNA: TGTGCCAGCAGCCATCCTCCAAACAGACAGGGGAATCAGCCCCAGCATTTT. Protein: CASSHPPNRQGNQPQHF.